This passage covers 17 T cell receptor beta chains from one sample sequenced in a study of T cell repertoires in cytomegalovirus infection. TCRdb re-called the reads with MiXCR, one entry per CDR3 protein. The table lists 150,000 to 200,000 distinct CDR3 sequences, roughly 9.8% of them singletons. Input material: PBMCs. These receptors came from a human donor in good health (CMV status not recorded). Some clones in this sample may be carry-over from other donors' samples.

This clonotype was counted ten times or more. The chain's CDR3 is CASSLARGMGNQPQHF. DNA of the CDR3: TGTGCCAGCAGCTTAGCCAGGGGAATGGGCAATCAGCCCCAGCATTTT. The V and J genes are TRBV7-2 and TRBJ1-5, with D possibly TRBD1 on 6 matching bases. Deletions cut 0 bases from V and 2 bases from J, with 11 bases between. CDR3 length: 16 residues. Germline V gene data show CDR1 as SGHTA and CDR2 as FQGNSA. The whole variable domain, filled in from reference TRBV7-2 and TRBJ1-5, reads GAGVSQSPSNKVTEKGKDVELRCDPISGHTALYWYRQSLGQGLEFLIYFQGNSAPDKSGLPSDRFSAERTGGSVSTLTIQRTQQEDSAVYLCASSLARGMGNQPQHFGDGTRLSIL.

The chain carries TRBV12-3 or TRBV12-4 and TRBJ2-1; the D gene is possibly TRBD2 (5 bases). The V gene lost 3 bases and the J gene lost 3 bases, with 12 bases spanning the gap. CDR3 length equals 15 residues. As DNA, the CDR3 is TGTGCCAGCAGTTTCTCGGAGGCCATCTACAATGAGCAGTTCTTC. It encodes CASSFSEAIYNEQFF.

This clonotype came up many times. The rearrangement uses TRBV7-6 and TRBJ2-1; 8 bases align to TRBD2. Losses at the gene ends were 5 bases for V and 12 bases for J; bases not matched to a gene: 6. Germline CDR1 reads SGHVS; CDR2 reads FNYEAQ. The CDR3 runs 12 residues. The CDR3 DNA sequence: TGTGCCAGCAGCCGAGCGGGAGAGATGCAGTTCTTC. This codes for CASSRAGEMQFF.

This clonotype was counted at least ten times. V is TRBV10-1 and J is TRBJ2-3; 7 nucleotides match TRBD1. The germline V gene encodes CDR1 WNHNN and CDR2 SYGVQD (reference sequence). CDR3 length equals 15 residues. The ends lost 5 bases at V and 2 bases at J; junction bases unmatched: 7. CDR3 region: CASSLRQGPTDTQYF. DNA for the CDR3: TGCGCCAGCAGTCTGCGACAGGGCCCCACAGATACGCAGTATTTT.

This clonotype came up a few times. The chain is built from TRBV23-1 and TRBJ2-1, with a weak D call TRBD1 (5 bases). TRBV23-1 is an open reading frame whose function is uncertain. The V end was cut by 4 bases, the J end by 4 bases, with 11 bases between. This CDR3 is 14 amino acids long. DNA of the CDR3: TGCGCCAGCAGTCTCACAGGAAGATACAATGAGCAGTTCTTC. This encodes CASSLTGRYNEQFF.

The CDR3 region is CASIHSGSLYEQYF. CDR3 sequence (DNA): TGTGCCAGCATACATAGCGGATCTCTCTACGAGCAGTACTTC. V is TRBV28 and J is TRBJ2-7, with TRBD2 as a possible D gene (6 bases). Trimming pared 7 bases from V and 3 bases from J, leaving 16 bases between. The germline V gene encodes CDR1 MDHEN and CDR2 SYDVKM. CDR3 size: 14 residues.

This clonotype was detected ten times or more. The CDR3 DNA reads as TGTGCCAGCAGCTCAGGGACTAACCAAGAGACCCAGTACTTC. It yields the protein CASSSGTNQETQYF. The V gene is TRBV7-2, the J gene TRBJ2-5; 7 bases line up with TRBD2. This CDR3 comprises 14 residues. Germline lookup yields CDR1 SGHTA and CDR2 FQGNSA. V shed 4 bases and J 0 bases; nucleotides not matched to a gene: 2.

For this clonotype: A much larger clone differs by one base, so this may be a read error. This chain uses TRBV7-3 with TRBJ2-3; TRBD2 aligns across 9 bases. The CDR3 runs 15 residues. In germline, CDR1 is SGHTA, CDR2 FQGTGA. The CDR3 here is CASSSSTSGTDTRYF. The CDR3 DNA follows: TGTGCCAGCAGCTCATCGACTAGCGGCACAGATACGCGGTATTTT.

This clonotype was seen at least ten times. The gene calls are TRBV11-2 and TRBJ2-6, with D possibly being TRBD1 (6 bases). The CDR3 consists of 15 residues. Germline values: CDR1 SGHAT, CDR2 FQNNGV. Trimming shortened V by 4 bases and J by 7 bases, and 14 bases separated the two germline ends. CDR3 in amino acids: CASSSTGLRANVLTF. As DNA, the CDR3 is TGTGCCAGCAGCTCCACAGGGCTAAGAGCCAACGTCCTGACTTTC. Supplemented by reference TRBV11-2 and TRBJ2-6, the full variable domain reads EAGVAQSPRYKIIEKRQSVAFWCNPISGHATLYWYQQILGQGPKLLIQFQNNGVVDDSQLPKDRFSAERLKGVDSTLKIQPAKLEDSAVYLCASSSTGLRANVLTFGAGSRLTVL.

This clonotype was detected ten times or more. V is TRBV25-1 and J is TRBJ2-3, with D uncertain. Looked up from germline, CDR1 is MGHDK and CDR2 is SYGVNS. Trimming stripped 4 bases from V and 0 bases from J, with 8 bases between. The CDR3 has 14 amino acids. This chain's CDR3 is CASSVRASTDTQYF. In DNA, the CDR3 is TGTGCCAGCAGTGTTCGGGCTAGCACAGATACGCAGTATTTT.

The table lists this clonotype with many counts. The chain combines TRBV11-2 with TRBJ2-2; possible D gene TRBD2, 5 bases. V shed 1 base and J shed 0 bases, with 9 bases lying between them. Germline-derived CDR1 and CDR2 are SGHAT and FQNNGV. This CDR3 is built from 16 residues. The CDR3 spells CASSLGLFANTGELFF. The CDR3 nucleotides are TGTGCCAGCAGCTTAGGACTATTCGCGAACACCGGGGAGCTGTTTTTT.

This clonotype was observed at least ten times. The chain is built from TRBV7-2 and TRBJ2-7; no clear D. V was shortened by 0 bases and J by 5 bases, with 8 bases between the two germline ends. Per the germline V gene, CDR1 is SGHTA and CDR2 is FQGNSA. CDR3 size: 13 residues. The CDR3 DNA follows: TGTGCCAGCAGCTTAGCGCGTAGCCACGAGCAGTACTTC. Its protein is CASSLARSHEQYF.

The CDR3 sequence: CASSTDRGQFQPQHF. The CDR3 DNA sequence: TGTGCCAGCAGCACCGACAGGGGGCAGTTCCAGCCCCAGCATTTT. This chain joins TRBV7-2 and TRBJ1-5, with TRBD1 identical over 10 bases. Trimming took 5 bases from V and 7 from J; bases not matched to a gene: 8. Germline lookup yields CDR1 SGHTA and CDR2 FQGNSA. The CDR3 is made up of 15 amino acids.

Only a few counts were recorded for this clonotype. With a much larger clone just one base away, this may be a read error. This rearrangement joins TRBV6-1 to TRBJ2-7, with unresolved D. CDR3 length: 11 residues. The ends were cut back, 6 bases at V and 2 bases at J, with 5 bases in the middle. The germline CDR1 and CDR2 sequences are MNHNS and SASEGT. The CDR3 is CASSWTYEQYF. The CDR3 nucleotides read TGTGCCAGCAGCTGGACCTACGAGCAGTACTTC.

This chain uses TRBV12-5 with TRBJ2-1, with D possibly matching TRBD2 (6 bases). Per germline, CDR1 LGHNT and CDR2 FRNRAP. The V and J ends lost 8 bases and 4 bases respectively, with 15 bases between them. This CDR3 is 14 amino acids long. CDR3 in amino acids: CASSLAGYYNEQFF. The CDR3 DNA follows: TGTGCTAGTTCTCTCGCGGGGTATTACAATGAGCAGTTCTTC.

The gene calls are TRBV29-1 and TRBJ2-2; tentatively, D is TRBD1 (6 bases). CDR1 and CDR2 (germline): SQVTM, ANQGSEA. The CDR3 contains 12 residues. V was cut by 7 bases and J by 5 bases, with 11 bases left in between. The CDR3 bases are TGCAGCGGGGGGCAGGGTACCGGGGAGCTGTTTTTT. Its protein is CSGGQGTGELFF.

V usage is TRBV2 and J usage is TRBJ2-7; D gene ambiguous. The V end lost 2 bases, the J end lost 3 bases, and 8 bases lay between the germline ends. Germline-derived CDR1 and CDR2 are SNHLY and FYNNEI. This CDR3 is built from 13 residues. CDR3 nucleotides: TGTGCCAGCAGTGAAAGACCCTTCTACGAGCAGTACTTC. Amino acid sequence: CASSERPFYEQYF.